These 2 T cell receptor beta chains were all obtained from the same sample, sequenced in a study of blood T cell repertoires in COVID-19. The protocol was immunoSEQ multiplex PCR, while the TCRdb copy is restricted to in-frame clones and leaves out a portion. This table holds 250,000 to 300,000 clones, 85% to 90% found once. Input material: peripheral blood. The origin of the receptors is a man aged 35-49 years with acute or convalescent COVID-19.

The rearrangement links TRBV24-1 to TRBJ2-1; 8 nucleotides align to TRBD2. V shed 3 bases, J shed 6 bases, and the junction held 6 bases outside the gene matches. This CDR3 is built from 15 residues. CDR1 and CDR2 (germline): KGHDR, SFDVKD. DNA for the CDR3: TGTGCCACCAGTGATCGAGTCGGGGGGGTCAATGAGCAGTTCTTC. This gives the protein CATSDRVGGVNEQFF.

The genes are TRBV9 and TRBJ2-1, with TRBD2 matching 7 bases. The CDR3 contains 16 residues. V shed 0 bases, J shed 2 bases, and the junction held 5 bases outside the gene matches. CDR1 and CDR2 from the germline V gene are SGDLS and YYNGEE. CDR3 sequence (DNA): TGTGCCAGCAGCGTAGTGGCGAGCGGGACCTACAATGAGCAGTTCTTC. It specifies CASSVVASGTYNEQFF.